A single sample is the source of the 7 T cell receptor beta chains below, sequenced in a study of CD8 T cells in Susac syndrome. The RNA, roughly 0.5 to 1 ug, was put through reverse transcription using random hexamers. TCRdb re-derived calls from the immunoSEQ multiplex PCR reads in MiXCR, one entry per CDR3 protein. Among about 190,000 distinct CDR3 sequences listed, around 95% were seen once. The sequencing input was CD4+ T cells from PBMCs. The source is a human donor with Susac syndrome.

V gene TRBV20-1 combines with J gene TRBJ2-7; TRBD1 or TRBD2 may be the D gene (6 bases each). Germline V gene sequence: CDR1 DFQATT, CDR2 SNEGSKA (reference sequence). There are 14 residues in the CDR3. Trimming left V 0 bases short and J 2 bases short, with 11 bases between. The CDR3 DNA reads TGCAGTGCTAGAGATAGTGGGGGGCCCTACGAGCAGTACTTC. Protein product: CSARDSGGPYEQYF.

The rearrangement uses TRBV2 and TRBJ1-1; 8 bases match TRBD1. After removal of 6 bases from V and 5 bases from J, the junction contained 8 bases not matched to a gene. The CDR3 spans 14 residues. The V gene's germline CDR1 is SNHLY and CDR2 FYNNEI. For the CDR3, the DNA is TGTGCCAGCAGAACTCAGGGGGCTGGGACTGAAGCTTTCTTT. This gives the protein CASRTQGAGTEAFF.

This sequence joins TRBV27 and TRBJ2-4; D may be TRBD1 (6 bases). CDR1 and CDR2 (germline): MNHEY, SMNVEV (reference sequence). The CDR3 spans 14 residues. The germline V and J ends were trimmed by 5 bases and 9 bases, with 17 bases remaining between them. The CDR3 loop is CASSPQTGPPIQYF. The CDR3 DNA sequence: TGTGCCAGCAGTCCCCAGACAGGCCCGCCCATTCAGTACTTC.

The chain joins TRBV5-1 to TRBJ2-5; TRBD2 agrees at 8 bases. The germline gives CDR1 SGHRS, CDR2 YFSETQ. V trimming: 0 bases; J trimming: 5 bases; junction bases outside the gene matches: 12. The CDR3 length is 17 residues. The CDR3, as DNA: TGCGCCAGCAGCTTGGCTCCGGGACTAGGGTCAAGGGAGACCCAGTACTTC. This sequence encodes CASSLAPGLGSRETQYF.

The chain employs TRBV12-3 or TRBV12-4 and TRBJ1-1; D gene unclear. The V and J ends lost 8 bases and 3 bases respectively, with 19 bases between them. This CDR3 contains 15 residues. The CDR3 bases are TGTGCCAGCTCCAAGGCGGTAGGCTTTTACACTGAAGCTTTCTTT. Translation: CASSKAVGFYTEAFF.

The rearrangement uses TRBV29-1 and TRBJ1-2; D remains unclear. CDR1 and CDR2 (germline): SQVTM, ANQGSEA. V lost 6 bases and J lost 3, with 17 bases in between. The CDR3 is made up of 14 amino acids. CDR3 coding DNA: TGCAGCGTAGCGCGTCGGTTTGCCGACTATGGCTACACCTTC. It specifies CSVARRFADYGYTF. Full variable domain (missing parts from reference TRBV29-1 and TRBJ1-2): SAVISQKPSRDICQRGTSLTIQCQVDSQVTMMFWYRQQPGQSLTLIATANQGSEATYESGFVIDKFPISRPNLTFSTLTVSNMSPEDSSIYLCSVARRFADYGYTFGSGTRLTVV.

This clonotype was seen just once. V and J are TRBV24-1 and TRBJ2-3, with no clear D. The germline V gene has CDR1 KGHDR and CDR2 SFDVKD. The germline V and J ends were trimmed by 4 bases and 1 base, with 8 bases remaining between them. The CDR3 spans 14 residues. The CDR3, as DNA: TGTGCCACCAGTGAAGCTAGTGGCACAGATACGCAGTATTTT. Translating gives CATSEASGTDTQYF.